This TCR beta chain originates from a study of T-cell memory formation after mild COVID-19 (dated by TCRdb to about 2021). With regard to the full study: Most TCR sequence clusters were specific to one of the two donors. In a couple of donors, T-cell clones that expanded and contracted after mild COVID-19 were tracked by sequencing TCRalpha and TCRbeta repertoires over time. The cohort was made up of two young adult volunteers, one female and one male, who were previously healthy.

As concerns this clonotype: The clone's antigen remains unknown. Qualities for individual bases were not recorded, and no much larger clone is one base off.

PBMCs were isolated by Ficoll-Paque density gradient centrifugation. The study at large found these results: The second-wave clones that peaked on day 37 were not confirmed to be SARS-CoV-2 specific. Contracting CD4+ clones were located mainly in the CM and EM memory subsets, whereas CD8+ clones were found to be enriched in EMRA. Some responding clones were detected in pre-infection memory, which suggested that pre-existing cross-reactive memory T cells had joined the SARS-CoV-2 response. Balanced CD4/CD8 phenotypes were observed for clones contracting from day 15 to 85, whereas a bias towards CD4+ was observed for a second wave of clones expanding from day 15 to 37. Only a couple of mild cases were covered by the study, and larger cohorts that include severe cases with pre-infection samples were considered necessary.

The sample was run on an Illumina NovaSeq 6000. cDNA libraries for TCRalpha and TCRbeta were prepared by 5'RACE using constant-segment primers, with sample barcodes and unique molecular identifiers added. RNA was extracted from every sample with Trizol reagent. Library amplification was performed in two PCR steps, and a second sample barcode and Illumina TruSeq adapters were introduced in the second step. The libraries were sequenced on an Illumina NovaSeq using 2 x 150 bp paired-end reads. The study's own analysis went as follows. Demultiplexing of reads and collapsing into UMI-guided consensus sequences were performed with migec v1.2.7. With mixcr v2.1.11, UMI consensuses were aligned to TRA and TRB V and J templates and assembled into clonotypes. Expanded or contracted clonotypes were those called significant by both edgeR and NoisET, with noise models trained on biological replicates. For edgeR calls, the thresholds were a false discovery rate-adjusted p below 0.01 and a log2 fold-change of 1. As an exploratory analysis of dynamics, max-normalized trajectories of the 1000 most abundant clonotypes were examined by PCA with hierarchical clustering. Each responding clone was given a CD4 or CD8 phenotype based on the CD4+ and CD8+ repertoires, which had been sequenced separately. TCRdb reprocessing: public reads trimmed at Q25 with fastp, clones called with MiXCR, in-frame beta chains kept. Rows merge per CDR3 protein into single entries with the most common DNA and genes. The V and J calls follow TCRdb's processing rather than the paper's. The sample records some 270,000 distinct CDR3 sequences, approximately 15% of which are singletons. Of the sample, 2.1% falls within the top ten clones.

V is cut by 1 base and J by 6 bases, and the space between the germline ends is 9 bases. The CDR1 and CDR2 encoded by the germline V gene are SQVTM and ANQGSEA. The CDR3, cysteine through phenylalanine, is 12 amino acids long. Just CDR3 DNA is preserved here, 36 bases in frame from base 1. The sequence is built from TRBV29-1 and TRBJ1-2, with a tentative D gene TRBD1 over 5 matching bases. The receptor comes from an adult woman who had mild COVID-19 (a few samples of this study predate the infection). The sample titles of this study are shuffled in the database, so cell type and time point are left out; the donor was told from shared clones. The sample taken for sequencing was PBMCs or a T cell subset sorted from them (not recorded which). The bases are TGCAGCGTTGAAGGGGCAGGGAATGGCTACACCTTC. It encodes CSVEGAGNGYTF.